What follows describes a single T cell receptor beta chain. The antigen it recognizes is unknown. Base qualities are missing; no much larger clone stands one base away. Using the deep immunoSEQ assay, multiplex PCR amplified TCR CDR3 regions from genomic DNA. Extracted genomic DNA from each cell subset was spread evenly across all wells of several immunoSEQ 96-well plates, with each plate serving as a replicate. For sorted subsets, roughly 190 ng of genomic DNA, equivalent to roughly 30,000 T cell genomes, went into each replicate PCR. Purified libraries were quantified with a Qubit 3.0 fluorometer, sized on a Bioanalyzer 2100, and re-quantified with the KAPA Library Quantification kit. Every immunoSEQ 96-well plate was sequenced on a dedicated single-read 150-cycle Illumina NextSeq 550 flow cell. In the paper's pipeline: Because the immunoSEQ output held only junctional sequences and lacked quality scores, the filtering could not match the filtering applied to full-length reads. Sequences were annotated with PyIR, a Python wrapper for IgBLAST v1.9, using IMGT germline references to assign V/J genes and CDR3. Reads were filtered out if the reads had weak V/J assignments (E-value above 1e-6), no CDR3, stop codons, out-of-frame junctions, or ambiguous translated residues. A V3J clonotype was defined by an identical inferred V gene, J gene, and CDR3 amino acid sequence. To compute the percentage overlap between repertoires, the number of shared unique clonotypes was divided by the size of the smaller repertoire. Three approaches were used to assess repertoire richness: RTK rarefaction, the Chao1 estimator, and Recon v2.1 estimates of unobserved clonotypes. For all TCRbeta clonotypes obtained by the gDNA method from a few donors, generation probabilities were computed with OLGA. In TCRdb, the immuneACCESS table is reduced to in-frame sequences with V and J assigned. These tables do not hold every clone; where another copy was compared, an unresolved V gene accounts for under half, and the others remain unexplained. The D gene and trimming were derived from the DNA, and the V and J assignments and clone size from that table. For this sample the table gives a few million clones, of which 90% to 95% were detected only once. The ten largest clones represent 0.35% to 0.45% of the sample.

The sample is drawn from a study of shared clonotypes between healthy human individuals (dated by TCRdb to the early 2020s). In the study overall: The cohort included three men and a couple of women between 18 and 49 years of age. Different laboratories and diverse techniques were used to prepare libraries and sequence TCR repertoires, to increase sequencing depth and limit assay-specific biases. Between about 0.85 and 8.9 billion PBMCs per donor were obtained by leukapheresis. For each donor, three plates each were used for CD4 naive and CD4 memory, two plates were used for CD8 naive, and one plate was used for CD8 memory. The study deeply sequenced blood TCR repertoires of several healthy adults to estimate repertoire size and the extent of clonotype sharing between individuals.

Donors were healthy HIV-negative adults with no recently reported acute infections or vaccinations. Every donor was a Caucasian adult living in Nashville, Tennessee, USA. Magnetic negative selection was used to enrich CD4+ T cells, after which naive cells were positively selected on CD45RA and the negative fraction became the memory subset. After blood collection by leukapheresis, PBMCs were isolated using Ficoll-Histopaque density gradient centrifugation and then cryopreserved in the vapor phase of liquid nitrogen. Analytical flow cytometry was used to check the purity and quantity of each magnetically sorted T cell population. Genomic DNA was isolated from every sorted fraction and measured by UV absorbance on a Nanodrop 2000c. V is cut back by 5 bases and J by 2 bases, with 9 bases in the junction unmatched. The CDR3 goes from the cysteine to the phenylalanine over 15 residues. The DNA shown is the 45-base CDR3, in frame from base 1. The CDR1 and CDR2 encoded by the germline V gene are MNHNS and SASEGT.

General findings and caveats noted by the study authors: The genetic and exposure-history diversity represented was limited by the small number of donors. Higher generation probabilities were observed for clonotypes shared by all four sorted-subset donors than for non-shared clonotypes. Sharing across a handful of donors was observed for 4.5% to 6.5% of naive CD4, 3% to 4% of naive CD8, about 2.5% of memory CD4, and roughly 0.4% of memory CD8 clonotypes. Pairwise subsampling led to the expectation that sequencing depth would affect the degree of clonotype sharing among donors. Incomplete sequencing was indicated by rarefaction of sorted-subset datasets, despite the large sequencing depth. Naive subsets generally had larger estimated clonotype richness than memory subsets did. Sampling was restricted to blood, and TCR repertoires in tissues likely differ from the TCR repertoires found in blood.

This sequence was found in a man between 18 and 35 years old in good health. Some clones in this sample may be carry-over from other donors' samples. Sequences were obtained from naive CD4+ T cells from PBMCs. The intended sense of this specimen's cell subset or site label: CD45RA+ positively selected. The rearranged chain carries TRBV6-1 and TRBJ2-7, and TRBD1 matches 7 of the central bases. The CDR3 protein sequence reads: CASSWSGQRAYEQYF. The nucleotides are TGTGCCAGCAGTTGGTCGGGACAGAGAGCCTACGAGCAGTACTTC.